The T cell receptor beta chain described here comes from a study of blood T cell repertoires in COVID-19. Study-level information: Samples came from the United States, Italy and Spain, spanning acute and convalescent COVID-19. From T cells, B-cell-depleted T cells, or PBMCs came the material, which was cDNA or gDNA.

This clone occurred a few times. Germline V gene sequence: CDR1 MDHEN, CDR2 SYDVKM. The CDR3 is made up of 14 amino acids. V lost 5 bases, J lost 4 bases, and 5 bases stayed unmatched. In the authors' workflow: Amplification with reference gene primers provided the estimates of nucleated cell counts. Clones were read by immunoSEQ multiplex PCR, and TCRdb kept only the in-frame ones, dropping some. For V, J and clone size, that table is used; D and trimming come from the DNA. The sample lists 150,000 to 180,000 clones; approximately 83% were seen once. The source is a woman in her fifties or sixties with acute or convalescent COVID-19. The sample taken for sequencing was peripheral blood. V gene TRBV28 combines with J gene TRBJ1-1, with 9 bases lining up with TRBD1. The CDR3 spells CASSPEDRGTEAFF. In nucleotides, the CDR3 is TGTGCCAGCAGTCCAGAGGACAGGGGCACTGAAGCTTTCTTT.